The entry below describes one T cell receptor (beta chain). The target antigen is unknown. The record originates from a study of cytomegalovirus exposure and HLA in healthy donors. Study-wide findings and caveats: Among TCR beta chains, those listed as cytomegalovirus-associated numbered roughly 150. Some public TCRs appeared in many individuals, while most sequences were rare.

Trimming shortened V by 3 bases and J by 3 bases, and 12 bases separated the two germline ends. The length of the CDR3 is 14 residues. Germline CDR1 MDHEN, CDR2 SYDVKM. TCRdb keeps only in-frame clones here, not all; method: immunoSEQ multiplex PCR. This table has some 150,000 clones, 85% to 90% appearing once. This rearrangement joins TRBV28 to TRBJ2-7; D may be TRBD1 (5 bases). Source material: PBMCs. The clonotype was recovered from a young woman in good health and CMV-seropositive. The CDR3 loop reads CASSFSRVYYEQYF. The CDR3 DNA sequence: TGTGCCAGCAGTTTTAGCAGGGTTTACTACGAGCAGTACTTC.